Listed below are T cell receptor beta chains from one sample, sequenced in a study of blood T cell repertoires in COVID-19. Only in-frame clones appear in the TCRdb table, and some are missing; sequencing was by immunoSEQ multiplex PCR. Seen here are about 120,000 clones, around 77% observed once, and the top ten hold roughly 7.3%. Sequencing input: peripheral blood. These receptors originate from a human donor in a cohort sampled during active COVID-19. CDR3s include the opening cysteine and the closing phenylalanine or tryptophan. D genes are given only for firm matches. Rows may omit the clone size; those that give it use once, few, many or a size class.

j_call: TRBJ2-7; clone_size: -; d_call: -; v_call: TRBV11-2; cdr3_aa: CASSLGGHYEQYF; cdr3_nt: TGTGCCAGCAGCTTAGGAGGGCACTACGAGCAGTACTTC
j_call: TRBJ2-7; clone_size: -; d_call: TRBD1; v_call: TRBV5-1; cdr3_aa: CASSKRTGGYYEQYF; cdr3_nt: TGCGCCAGCAGCAAAAGGACAGGGGGGTACTACGAGCAGTACTTC
j_call: TRBJ2-7; clone_size: -; d_call: TRBD1; v_call: TRBV28; cdr3_aa: CASRVLSQGALNEQYF; cdr3_nt: TGTGCCAGCAGAGTCCTATCACAGGGGGCACTGAACGAGCAGTACTTC
j_call: TRBJ2-7; clone_size: once; d_call: TRBD1; v_call: TRBV6-6; cdr3_aa: CASSSPGQGNYEQYF; cdr3_nt: TGTGCCAGCAGTTCCCCGGGACAGGGGAACTACGAGCAGTACTTC
j_call: TRBJ2-7; clone_size: -; d_call: TRBD1; v_call: TRBV7-8; cdr3_aa: CASSPGTGSSYEQYF; cdr3_nt: TGTGCCAGCAGCCCAGGGACAGGGTCCTCCTACGAGCAGTACTTC
j_call: TRBJ2-7; clone_size: -; d_call: -; v_call: TRBV5-6; cdr3_aa: CASSLAGSNYEQYF; cdr3_nt: TGTGCCAGCAGCTTAGCGGGCTCTAACTACGAGCAGTACTTC
j_call: TRBJ2-1; clone_size: -; d_call: -; v_call: TRBV14; cdr3_aa: CASSQVTGQEQFF; cdr3_nt: TGTGCCAGCAGCCAAGTGACAGGACAGGAGCAGTTCTTC
j_call: TRBJ2-7; clone_size: -; d_call: -; v_call: TRBV2; cdr3_aa: CASSGQSYEQYF; cdr3_nt: TGTGCCAGCAGTGGACAGTCCTACGAGCAGTACTTC
j_call: TRBJ2-7; clone_size: -; d_call: TRBD1; v_call: TRBV4-1; cdr3_aa: CASSQPGQGLYEQYF; cdr3_nt: TGCGCCAGCAGCCAACCGGGACAGGGATTATACGAGCAGTACTTC
j_call: TRBJ1-1; clone_size: few; d_call: -; v_call: TRBV7-9; cdr3_aa: CASSPGGLGAFF; cdr3_nt: TGTGCCAGCAGCCCCGGGGGGCTCGGAGCTTTCTTT
j_call: TRBJ1-4; clone_size: -; d_call: -; v_call: TRBV29-1; cdr3_aa: CSVEGALGEKLFF; cdr3_nt: TGCAGCGTTGAGGGGGCGCTAGGTGAAAAACTGTTTTTT
j_call: TRBJ2-1; clone_size: -; d_call: -; v_call: TRBV11-2; cdr3_aa: CASSLVLSGEQFF; cdr3_nt: TGTGCCAGCAGCTTAGTCCTGTCGGGTGAGCAGTTCTTC
j_call: TRBJ2-7; clone_size: once; d_call: -; v_call: TRBV9; cdr3_aa: CASSGQSGAYEQYF; cdr3_nt: TGTGCCAGCAGCGGCCAAAGCGGTGCCTACGAGCAGTACTTC
j_call: TRBJ2-3; clone_size: once; d_call: -; v_call: TRBV6-4; cdr3_aa: CASSDPNTDTQYF; cdr3_nt: TGTGCCAGCAGTGACCCAAACACAGATACGCAGTATTTT
j_call: TRBJ2-7; clone_size: -; d_call: TRBD2; v_call: TRBV29-1; cdr3_aa: CSVSSGGTYEQYF; cdr3_nt: TGCAGCGTGAGTAGCGGGGGGACCTACGAGCAGTACTTC
j_call: TRBJ2-1; clone_size: -; d_call: TRBD2; v_call: TRBV4-1; cdr3_aa: CASSQLTSGGLYNEQFF; cdr3_nt: TGCGCCAGCAGCCAATTGACTAGCGGGGGCCTCTACAATGAGCAGTTCTTC